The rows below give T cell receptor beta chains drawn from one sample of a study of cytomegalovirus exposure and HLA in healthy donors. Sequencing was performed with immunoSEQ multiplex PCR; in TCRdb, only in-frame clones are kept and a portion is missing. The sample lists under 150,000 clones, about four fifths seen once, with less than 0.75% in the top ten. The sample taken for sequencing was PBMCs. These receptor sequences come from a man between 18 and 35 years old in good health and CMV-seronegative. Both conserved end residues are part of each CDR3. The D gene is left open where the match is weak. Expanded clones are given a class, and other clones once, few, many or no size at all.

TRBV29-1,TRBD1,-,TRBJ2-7,CSAGTGKIYEQYF,TGCAGCGCTGGGACAGGCAAGATCTACGAGCAGTACTTC
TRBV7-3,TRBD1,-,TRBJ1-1,CASSWGQGNTEAFF,TGTGCCAGCAGCTGGGGACAGGGGAACACTGAAGCTTTCTTT
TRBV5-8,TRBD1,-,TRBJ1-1,CASSKRGTATNTEAFF,TGTGCCAGCAGCAAGCGAGGGACAGCAACAAACACTGAAGCTTTCTTT
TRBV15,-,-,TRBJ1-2,CATSRGVSYGYTF,TGTGCCACCAGCAGAGGCGTAAGCTATGGCTACACCTTC
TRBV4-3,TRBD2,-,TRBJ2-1,CASSQERGGYNEQFF,TGCGCCAGCAGCCAAGAGCGGGGGGGTTACAATGAGCAGTTCTTC
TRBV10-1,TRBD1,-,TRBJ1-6,CASSAGQGLSPLHF,TGCGCCAGCAGTGCAGGACAGGGGCTTTCACCCCTCCACTTT
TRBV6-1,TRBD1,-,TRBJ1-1,CASGGDRDTEAFF,TGTGCCAGCGGCGGGGACAGGGACACTGAAGCTTTCTTT
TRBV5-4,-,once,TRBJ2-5,CASSFDRFQETQYF,TGTGCCAGCAGCTTCGACAGGTTCCAAGAGACCCAGTACTTC
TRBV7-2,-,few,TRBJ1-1,CASSFGRRQNTEAFF,TGTGCCAGCAGCTTTGGTAGGCGGCAGAACACTGAAGCTTTCTTT
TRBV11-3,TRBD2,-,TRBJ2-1,CASSLGGSGPYNEQFF,TGTGCCAGCAGCTTGGGGGGGTCAGGTCCCTACAATGAGCAGTTCTTC
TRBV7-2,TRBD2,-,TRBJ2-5,CASTKLSRGGYQETQYF,TGTGCCAGCACCAAACTTAGCCGGGGGGGGTACCAAGAGACCCAGTACTTC
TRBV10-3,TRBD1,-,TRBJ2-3,CAISSGTGASSRLYF,TGTGCCATCAGTTCCGGGACAGGGGCGTCTAGCCGGCTGTATTTT
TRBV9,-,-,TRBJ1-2,CASSGFRDYGYTF,TGTGCCAGCAGCGGCTTCCGGGACTATGGCTACACCTTC
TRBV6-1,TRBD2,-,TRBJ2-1,CASSGTSGGHNEQFF,TGTGCCAGCAGCGGGACTAGCGGGGGGCACAATGAGCAGTTCTTC
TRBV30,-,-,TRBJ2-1,CAWSNRDEQFF,TGTGCCTGGAGTAATCGGGATGAGCAGTTCTTC
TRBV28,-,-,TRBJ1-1,CASSLTGFRGAFF,TGTGCCAGCAGTTTAACCGGATTTAGAGGAGCTTTCTTT
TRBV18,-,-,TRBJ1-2,CASSPRDTSYGYTF,TGTGCCAGCTCACCAAGGGACACTTCCTATGGCTACACCTTC
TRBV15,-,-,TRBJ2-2,CATSRESGRFTGELFF,TGTGCCACCAGCAGAGAATCGGGGAGGTTCACCGGGGAGCTGTTTTTT
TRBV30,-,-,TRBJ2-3,CAWSNRVELITDTQYF,TGTGCCTGGAGTAATCGGGTAGAATTGATCACAGATACGCAGTATTTT
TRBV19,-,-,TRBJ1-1,CASSRGSRNTEAFF,TGTGCCAGTAGTAGGGGCAGTCGGAACACTGAAGCTTTCTTT
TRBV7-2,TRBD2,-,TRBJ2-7,CASSSREGGYEQYF,TGTGCCAGCAGCTCTAGGGAGGGCGGCTACGAGCAGTACTTC
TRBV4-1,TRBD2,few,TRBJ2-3,CASSQGPPSGGSWFSDTQYF,TGCGCCAGCAGCCAAGGTCCCCCTAGCGGGGGGTCCTGGTTCTCAGATACGCAGTATTTT
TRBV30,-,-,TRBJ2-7,CAWSSFPGAEQYF,TGTGCCTGGAGTTCGTTCCCGGGAGCCGAGCAGTACTTC
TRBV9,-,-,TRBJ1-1,CASSTEETMNTEAFF,TGTGCCAGCAGCACTGAGGAGACGATGAACACTGAAGCTTTCTTT
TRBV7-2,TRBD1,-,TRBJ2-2,CASSLGTGSTGELFF,TGTGCCAGCAGCTTAGGGACAGGGAGCACCGGGGAGCTGTTTTTT
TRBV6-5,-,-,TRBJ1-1,CASSYSPPGYNTEAFF,TGTGCCAGCAGTTACTCCCCTCCAGGTTACAACACTGAAGCTTTCTTT
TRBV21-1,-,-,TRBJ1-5,CASSPDTRSAYSNQPQHF,TGTGCCAGCAGCCCCGACACACGATCCGCGTATAGCAATCAGCCCCAGCATTTT
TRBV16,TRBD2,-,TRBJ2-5,CASSQLAAGEETQYF,TGTGCCAGCAGCCAATTGGCAGCGGGGGAAGAGACCCAGTACTTC
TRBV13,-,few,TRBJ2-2,CASSFRTGELFF,TGTGCCAGCAGCTTTCGCACCGGGGAGCTGTTTTTT
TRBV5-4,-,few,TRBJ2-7,CASSSALVTGAYEQYF,TGTGCCAGCAGCTCGGCCCTAGTCACCGGAGCCTACGAGCAGTACTTC
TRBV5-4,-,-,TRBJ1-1,CASSLAGMNTEAFF,TGTGCCAGCAGCTTGGCAGGCATGAACACTGAAGCTTTCTTT
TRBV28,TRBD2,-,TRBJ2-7,CASRGSGETEQYF,TGTGCCAGCAGGGGTAGCGGGGAAACAGAACAGTACTTC